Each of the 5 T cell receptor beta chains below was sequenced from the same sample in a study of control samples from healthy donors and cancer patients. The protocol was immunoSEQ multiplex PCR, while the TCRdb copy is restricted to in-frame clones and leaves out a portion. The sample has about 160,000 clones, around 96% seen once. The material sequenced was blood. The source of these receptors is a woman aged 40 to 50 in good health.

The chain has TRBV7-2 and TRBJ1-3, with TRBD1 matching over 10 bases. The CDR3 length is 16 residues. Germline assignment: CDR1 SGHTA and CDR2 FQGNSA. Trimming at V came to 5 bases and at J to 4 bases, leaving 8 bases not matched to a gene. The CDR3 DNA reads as TGTGCCAGCAGCAAGGGACAGGGGAGATTCGGAAACACCATATATTTT. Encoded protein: CASSKGQGRFGNTIYF.

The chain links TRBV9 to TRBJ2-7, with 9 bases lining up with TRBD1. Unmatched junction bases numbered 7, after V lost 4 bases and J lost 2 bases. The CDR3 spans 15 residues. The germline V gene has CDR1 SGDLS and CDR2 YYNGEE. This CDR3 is CASSSRQGGTYEQYF. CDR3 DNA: TGTGCCAGCAGCTCCCGACAGGGGGGAACCTACGAGCAGTACTTC.

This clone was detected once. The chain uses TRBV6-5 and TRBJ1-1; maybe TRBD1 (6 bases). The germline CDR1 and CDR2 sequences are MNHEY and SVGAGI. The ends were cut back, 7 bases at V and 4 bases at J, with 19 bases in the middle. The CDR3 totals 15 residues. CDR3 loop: CASTFTQGMGTEAFF. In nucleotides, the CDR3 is TGTGCCAGCACATTCACACAGGGTATGGGCACTGAAGCTTTCTTT.

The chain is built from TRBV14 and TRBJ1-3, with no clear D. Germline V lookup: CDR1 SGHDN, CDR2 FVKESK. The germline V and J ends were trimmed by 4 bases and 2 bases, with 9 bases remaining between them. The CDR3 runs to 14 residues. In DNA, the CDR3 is TGTGCCAGCAGCCGCGGCGGGGCTGGAAACACCATATATTTT. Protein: CASSRGGAGNTIYF.

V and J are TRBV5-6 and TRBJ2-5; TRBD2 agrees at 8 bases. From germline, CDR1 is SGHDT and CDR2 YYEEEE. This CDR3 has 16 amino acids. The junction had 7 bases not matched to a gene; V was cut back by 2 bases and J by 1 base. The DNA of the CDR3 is TGTGCCAGCAGCTTTTTTGGGCTAGCGGGCCAAGAGACCCAGTACTTC. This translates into CASSFFGLAGQETQYF.